The entry below describes one TCR beta chain. This entry belongs to a study of shared T cell receptors in the human thymus. CDR1 is SGHRS and CDR2 is YFSETQ in the germline V gene. The CDR3 length is 16 residues. V shed 2 bases, J shed 3 bases, and the junction held 10 bases outside the gene matches. Only in-frame clones appear in the TCRdb table, and some are missing; sequencing was by immunoSEQ multiplex PCR. This table holds approximately 760,000 clones, 70% to 90% found once. These data were also filed under a second study, of human thymus T cells.

The TCR comes from a girl under three years old with a congenital heart defect. Source material: thymocytes. The chain recombines TRBV5-1 with TRBJ2-5; 7 bases match TRBD2. The CDR3 nucleotides read TGCGCCAGCAGCTTTTTAACTGGGCTAGCGGAAGAGACCCAGTACTTC. It encodes CASSFLTGLAEETQYF.